This TCR beta chain originates from a study of blood T cell repertoires in COVID-19. Study background: Spain, Italy and the United States supplied samples that represented acute and convalescent COVID-19. PBMCs, B-cell-depleted T cells, or T cells provided the cDNA or gDNA that made up the material.

Original processing methods: Amplification of reference gene primers provided the estimated nucleated cell counts. TCRdb's table, derived via immunoSEQ multiplex PCR, lists solely in-frame clones and lacks some. V and J calls and clone size follow that table, whereas D and trimming were derived from the DNA. The sample holds roughly 250,000 clones, about 87% seen once. CDR3 size: 14 residues. CDR1 and CDR2 from the germline V gene are SSHAT and FNYEAQ (reference sequence). The V and J ends lost 1 base and 1 base respectively, with 6 bases between them. This clonotype originated in a woman in her forties with acute or convalescent COVID-19. The material sequenced was peripheral blood. V gene TRBV7-7 combines with J gene TRBJ2-3, with D unresolved. The CDR3 sequence: CASSLGAGTDTQYF. The CDR3 DNA follows: TGTGCCAGCAGCTTAGGCGCCGGCACAGATACGCAGTATTTT.